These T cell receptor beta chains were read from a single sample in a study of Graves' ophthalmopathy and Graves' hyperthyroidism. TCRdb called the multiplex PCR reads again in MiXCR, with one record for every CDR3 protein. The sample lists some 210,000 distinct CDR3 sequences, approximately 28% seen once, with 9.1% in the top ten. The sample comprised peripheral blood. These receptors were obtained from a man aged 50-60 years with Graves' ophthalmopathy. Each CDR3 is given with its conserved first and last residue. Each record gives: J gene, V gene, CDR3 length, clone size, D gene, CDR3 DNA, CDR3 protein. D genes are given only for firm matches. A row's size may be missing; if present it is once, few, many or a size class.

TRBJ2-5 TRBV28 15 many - TGTGCCAGCAGTTTAGGACAGCCCTATCAAGAGACCCAGTACTTC CASSLGQPYQETQYF
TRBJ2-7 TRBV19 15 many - TGTGCCAGTAGTAGTAGCGGAAGTTGGGTATACGAGCAGTACTTC CASSSSGSWVYEQYF
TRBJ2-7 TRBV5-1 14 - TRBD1 TGCGCCAGCAGCTTAACAGGGGCGGGTTACGAGCAGTACTTC CASSLTGAGYEQYF
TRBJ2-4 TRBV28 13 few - TGTGCCACCGCCCTCGGTTTCGTAGGCATTCAGTACTTC CATALGFVGIQYF
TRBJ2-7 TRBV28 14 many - TGTGCCAGCAGTTCCAGACTACAGCAATACGAGCAGTACTTC CASSSRLQQYEQYF
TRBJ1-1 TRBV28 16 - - TGTGCCAGCAGTTTAGGTTGGGTCCGCCCGAACACTGAAGCTTTCTTT CASSLGWVRPNTEAFF
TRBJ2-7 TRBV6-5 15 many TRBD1 TGTGCCAGCATCCATTCAACAGGGGGATCGGGCGAGCAGTACTTC CASIHSTGGSGEQYF
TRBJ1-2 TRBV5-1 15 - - TGCGCCAGCAGCTTGGGTGCCCAACAACCGGATGGCTACACCTTC CASSLGAQQPDGYTF
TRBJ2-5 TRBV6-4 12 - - TGTGCCAGCGGAGGGTACGGGGAGACCCAGTACTTC CASGGYGETQYF
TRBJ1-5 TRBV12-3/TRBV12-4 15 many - TGTGCCAGCAGTTTTGGCCGGGGACGCAATCAGCCCCAGCATTTT CASSFGRGRNQPQHF
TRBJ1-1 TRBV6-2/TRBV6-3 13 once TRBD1 TGTGCCAGCAGTCGAACAGGGGGCGCGAGAGCTTTCTTT CASSRTGGARAFF
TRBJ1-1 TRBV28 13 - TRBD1 TGTGCCAGCAGTAACAGGGGTGCTATTGAAGCTTTCTTT CASSNRGAIEAFF
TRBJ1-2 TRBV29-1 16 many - TGCAGCGTTGAGACAGTCCCAGGGGAGGGTAACTATGGCTACACCTTC CSVETVPGEGNYGYTF
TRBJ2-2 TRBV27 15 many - TGTGCCAGCAGTCCCTCTAGCCTGGGTCCCGGGGAGCTGTTTTTT CASSPSSLGPGELFF
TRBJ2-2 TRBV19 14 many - TGTGCCAGTAGTATAATCCCGTTTAACGGGGAGCTGTTTTTT CASSIIPFNGELFF
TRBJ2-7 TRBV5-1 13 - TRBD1 TGCGCCAGCAGCTGGGGACAGGGTGCCGAGCAGTACTTC CASSWGQGAEQYF
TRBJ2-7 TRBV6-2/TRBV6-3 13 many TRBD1 TGTGCCACTGACGGGACAGGGACTTACGAGCAGTACTTC CATDGTGTYEQYF
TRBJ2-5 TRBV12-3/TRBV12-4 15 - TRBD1 TGTGCCAGCAGCAAATACAGGGGGGACGGAGAGACCCAGTACTTC CASSKYRGDGETQYF
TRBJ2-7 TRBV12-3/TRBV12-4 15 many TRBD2 TGTGCCAGCAGTTCCGGGACTAGCGGTTACAACGAGCAGTACTTC CASSSGTSGYNEQYF
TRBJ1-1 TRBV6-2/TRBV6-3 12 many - TGTGCCAGCAGTTACGAGAACACTGAAGCTTTCTTT CASSYENTEAFF
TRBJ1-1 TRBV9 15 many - TGTGCCAGCAGGCCCCTCAGGGATGGAAACACTGAAGCTTTCTTT CASRPLRDGNTEAFF
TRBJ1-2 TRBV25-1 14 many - TGTGCCAGCAGTGAATTGGGAGGACTCTATGGCTACACCTTC CASSELGGLYGYTF